This T cell receptor beta chain was identified in a study of blood T cell repertoires in COVID-19. V gave up 0 bases and J gave up 3 bases; unmatched junction bases: 15. Looked up from germline, CDR1 is SGDLS and CDR2 is YYNGEE. There are 20 residues in the CDR3. The assay was immunoSEQ multiplex PCR, and TCRdb's table has in-frame clones only and misses some. The sample consists of over 200,000 clones, 70% to 85% of them appearing once. Source material: PBMCs or T cells enriched from blood (not recorded which). This TCR came from a man aged 60 to 69 who had recovered from COVID-19. The chain carries TRBV9 and TRBJ1-5; the match to TRBD1 covers 10 bases. The CDR3 spells CASSVVRTGGRGQNNQPQHF. The CDR3 nucleotides are TGTGCCAGCAGCGTAGTTCGGACAGGGGGGAGGGGTCAGAACAATCAGCCCCAGCATTTT.